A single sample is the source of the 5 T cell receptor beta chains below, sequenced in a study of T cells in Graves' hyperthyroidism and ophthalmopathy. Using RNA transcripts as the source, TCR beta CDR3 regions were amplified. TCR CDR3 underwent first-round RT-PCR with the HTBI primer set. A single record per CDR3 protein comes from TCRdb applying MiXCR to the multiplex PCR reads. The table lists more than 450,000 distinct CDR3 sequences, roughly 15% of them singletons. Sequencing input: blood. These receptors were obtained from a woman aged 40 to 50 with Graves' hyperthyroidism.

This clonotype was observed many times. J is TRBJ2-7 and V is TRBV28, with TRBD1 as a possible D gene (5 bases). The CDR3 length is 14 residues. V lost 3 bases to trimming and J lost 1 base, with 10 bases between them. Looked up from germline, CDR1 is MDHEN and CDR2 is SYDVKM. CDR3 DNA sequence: TGTGCCAGCAGTTTGCAGGGAAAGTCCTACGAGCAGTACTTC. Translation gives CASSLQGKSYEQYF.

This chain's CDR3 is CASSMTGGHEQYF. In DNA form, the CDR3 reads TGTGCCAGCTCCATGACAGGGGGTCACGAGCAGTACTTC. The V call is TRBV28, the J call TRBJ2-7, with 9 bases aligning to TRBD1. The CDR3 has 13 amino acids. The germline V gene encodes CDR1 MDHEN and CDR2 SYDVKM. The V gene end was trimmed by 8 bases and the J gene end by 5 bases; junction bases not matched to a gene: 7.

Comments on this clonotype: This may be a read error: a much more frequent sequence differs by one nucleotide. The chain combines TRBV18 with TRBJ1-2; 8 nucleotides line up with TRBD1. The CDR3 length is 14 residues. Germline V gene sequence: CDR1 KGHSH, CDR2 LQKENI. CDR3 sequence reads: CAGSYSQGASGYTF. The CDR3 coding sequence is TGTGCCGGCTCATACTCCCAGGGGGCCTCTGGCTACACCTTC.

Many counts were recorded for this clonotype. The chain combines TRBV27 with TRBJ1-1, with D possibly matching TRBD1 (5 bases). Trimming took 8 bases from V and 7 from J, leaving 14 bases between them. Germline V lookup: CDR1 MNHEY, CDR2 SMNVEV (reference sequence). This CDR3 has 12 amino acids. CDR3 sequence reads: CASWGEVGEAFF. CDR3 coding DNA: TGTGCCAGCTGGGGGGAAGTGGGTGAAGCTTTCTTT.

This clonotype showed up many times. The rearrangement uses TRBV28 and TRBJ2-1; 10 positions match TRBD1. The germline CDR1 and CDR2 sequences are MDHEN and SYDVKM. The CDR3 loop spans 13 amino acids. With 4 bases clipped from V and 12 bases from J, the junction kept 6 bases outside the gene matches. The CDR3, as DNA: TGTGCCAGCAGTTCTAGACAGGGGGCAGGGCAGTTCTTC. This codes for CASSSRQGAGQFF. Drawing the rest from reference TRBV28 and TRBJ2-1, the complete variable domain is DVKVTQSSRYLVKRTGEKVFLECVQDMDHENMFWYRQDPGLGLRLIYFSYDVKMKEKGDIPEGYSVSREKKERFSLILESASTNQTSMYLCASSSRQGAGQFFGPGTRLTVL.